Listed below are T cell receptor beta chains from one sample, sequenced in a study of spatial heterogeneity in lung cancer. TCRdb ran MiXCR on the 5' RACE reads and lists one entry per CDR3 protein. This sample has more than 10,000 distinct CDR3 sequences, with around 6.1% found just once. The material was lung tumor tissue, obtained at surgery. The receptors originated from a female donor with early-stage non-small cell lung cancer. Both conserved end residues are part of each CDR3. A D gene is named only where the DNA matches it firmly. Some rows mark clone size as missing; the rest say once, few, many or name a class of expanded clone.

j_call clone_size v_call d_call cdr3_nt cdr3_aa
TRBJ1-6 many TRBV6-1 . TGTGCCAGCAGTGAAATGGGAGTGCGTTATAATTCACCCCTCCACTTT CASSEMGVRYNSPLHF
TRBJ1-2 many TRBV5-1 . TGCGCCAGCAGCTTAGAGGGGGAGCTAGGCTACACCTTC CASSLEGELGYTF
TRBJ2-7 many TRBV27 TRBD2 TGTGCCAGCAGTCCTTCCACGCCGTCCGGACTAGCGGGGGGACGGGTGTACGAGCAGTACTTC CASSPSTPSGLAGGRVYEQYF
TRBJ2-1 many TRBV3-1 TRBD2 TGTGCCAGCAGCCGCGGGACTAGGTATGAGCAGTTCTTC CASSRGTRYEQFF
TRBJ2-6 many TRBV6-2/TRBV6-3 TRBD1 TGTGCCAGCAGTCGGACAGGGGGCTATGGGGCCAACGTCCTGACTTTC CASSRTGGYGANVLTF
TRBJ2-3 many TRBV11-2 . TGTGCCAGCAGCCTAACCCCCAGGACTACCACAGATACGCAGTATTTT CASSLTPRTTTDTQYF
TRBJ2-3 many TRBV7-9 TRBD2 TGTGCCAGCAGCTCTCCGGGACTTGGGACTAGCGCGGTCACAGATACGCAGTATTTT CASSSPGLGTSAVTDTQYF
TRBJ2-3 many TRBV7-9 TRBD2 TGTGCCAGCAGCTTAGCGCGGGCTAGCGGTCCTAGCACAGATACGCAGTATTTT CASSLARASGPSTDTQYF
TRBJ2-5 many TRBV20-1 TRBD2 TGCAGTGGTAACCTGGCTAGCGGGGGGGCAGAGACCCAGTACTTC CSGNLASGGAETQYF
TRBJ2-4 many TRBV20-1 TRBD1 TGCAGTGCTAGAGGTGACAGGGGGCTGGGCATTCAGTACTTC CSARGDRGLGIQYF
TRBJ2-3 many TRBV5-4 . TGTGCCAGCAGCTTGGGGGGTGCAGATACGCAGTATTTT CASSLGGADTQYF
TRBJ2-1 many TRBV7-8 . TGTGCCAGCAGCTTTCGGACGGCCAGAAGGGGGGACAATGAGCAGTTCTTC CASSFRTARRGDNEQFF
TRBJ1-5 many TRBV7-9 . TGTGCCAGCAGATCCAGGGAACAGCCCCAGCATTTT CASRSREQPQHF
TRBJ1-5 . TRBV20-1 . TGCAGTGCTACGCCGTTCAATCAGCCCCAGCATTTT CSATPFNQPQHF
TRBJ2-3 many TRBV7-8 . TGTGCCAGCAAGTTGGGGGTAGCTGGAGATACGCAGTATTTT CASKLGVAGDTQYF
TRBJ2-7 many TRBV4-3 . TGCGCCAGCAGCTCCGAAAACAGGCGACTACACTACGAGCAGTACTTC CASSSENRRLHYEQYF
TRBJ2-5 medium-sized TRBV12-3/TRBV12-4 . TGTGCCAGCAGTTTAGCGGCAAAGGGAAAAGAGACCCAGTACTTC CASSLAAKGKETQYF